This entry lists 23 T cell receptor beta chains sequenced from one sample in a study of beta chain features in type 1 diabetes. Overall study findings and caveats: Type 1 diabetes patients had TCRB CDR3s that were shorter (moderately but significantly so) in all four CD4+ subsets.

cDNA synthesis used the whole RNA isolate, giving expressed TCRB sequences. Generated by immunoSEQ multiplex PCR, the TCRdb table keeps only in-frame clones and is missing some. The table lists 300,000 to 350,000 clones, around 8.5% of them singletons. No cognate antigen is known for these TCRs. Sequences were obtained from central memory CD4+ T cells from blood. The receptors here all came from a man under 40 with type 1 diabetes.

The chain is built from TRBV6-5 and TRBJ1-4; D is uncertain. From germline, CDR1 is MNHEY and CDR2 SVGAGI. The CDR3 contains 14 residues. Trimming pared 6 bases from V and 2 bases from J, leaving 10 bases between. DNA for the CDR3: TGTGCCAGCAGAGAGACCGCTACTAATGAAAAACTGTTTTTT. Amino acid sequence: CASRETATNEKLFF.

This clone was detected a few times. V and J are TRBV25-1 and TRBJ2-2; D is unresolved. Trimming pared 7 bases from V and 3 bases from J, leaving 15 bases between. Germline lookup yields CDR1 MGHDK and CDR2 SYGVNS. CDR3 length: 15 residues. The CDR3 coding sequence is TGTGCCAGCACAACTCGCGGCAGTCACACCGGGGAGCTGTTTTTT. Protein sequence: CASTTRGSHTGELFF.

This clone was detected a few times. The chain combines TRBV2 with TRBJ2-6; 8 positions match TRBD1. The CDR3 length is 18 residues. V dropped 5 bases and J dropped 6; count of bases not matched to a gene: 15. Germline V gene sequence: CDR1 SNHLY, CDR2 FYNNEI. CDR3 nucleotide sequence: TGTGCCAGCAGTCGAAGCACAGGGGGAACTCTGAAGGCCAACGTCCTGACTTTC. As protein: CASSRSTGGTLKANVLTF.

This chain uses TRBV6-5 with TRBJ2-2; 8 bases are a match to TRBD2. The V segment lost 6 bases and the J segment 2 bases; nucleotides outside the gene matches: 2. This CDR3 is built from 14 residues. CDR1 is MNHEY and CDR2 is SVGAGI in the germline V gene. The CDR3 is CASRAGANTGELFF. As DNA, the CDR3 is TGTGCCAGCAGAGCGGGGGCCAACACCGGGGAGCTGTTTTTT.

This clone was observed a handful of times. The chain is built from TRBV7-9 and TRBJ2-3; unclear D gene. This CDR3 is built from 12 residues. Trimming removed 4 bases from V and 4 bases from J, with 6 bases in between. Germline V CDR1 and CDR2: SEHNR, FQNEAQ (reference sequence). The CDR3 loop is CASSSASDTQYF. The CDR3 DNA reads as TGTGCCAGCAGCTCGGCATCAGATACGCAGTATTTT.

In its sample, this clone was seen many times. In nucleotides, the CDR3 is TGTGCCAGCAGCCCCTCGGACAGGGCTTCTGCAACTAATGAAAAACTGTTTTTT. Its translation is CASSPSDRASATNEKLFF. The rearrangement uses TRBV7-6 and TRBJ1-4, with 8 bases that match TRBD1. The germline CDR1 and CDR2 sequences are SGHVS and FNYEAQ. This CDR3 region has 18 residues. The trim removed 5 bases at V and 0 bases at J, leaving 11 bases unmatched.

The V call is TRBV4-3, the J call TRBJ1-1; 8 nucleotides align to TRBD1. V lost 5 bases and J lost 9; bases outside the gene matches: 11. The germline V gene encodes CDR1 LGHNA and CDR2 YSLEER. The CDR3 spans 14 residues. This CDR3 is CASSNNQGTGKAFF. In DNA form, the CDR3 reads TGCGCCAGCAGCAACAACCAGGGGACAGGAAAAGCTTTCTTT.

CDR3 loop: CASSLMEGTGANVLTF. The DNA for the CDR3 is TGCGCCAGCAGCCTCATGGAGGGAACTGGGGCCAACGTCCTGACTTTC. J is TRBJ2-6 and V is TRBV4-3, with D perhaps TRBD2 (6 bases). This CDR3 has 16 residues. V was trimmed by 4 bases and J by 2 bases, leaving 12 bases between them. The V gene's germline CDR1 is LGHNA and CDR2 YSLEER.

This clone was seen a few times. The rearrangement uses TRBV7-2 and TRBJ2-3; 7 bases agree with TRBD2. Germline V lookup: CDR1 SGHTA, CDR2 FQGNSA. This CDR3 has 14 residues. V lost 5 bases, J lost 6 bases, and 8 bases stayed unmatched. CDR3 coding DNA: TGTGCCAGCAGCAATTTAGCGGGCCCGGATACGCAGTATTTT. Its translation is CASSNLAGPDTQYF.

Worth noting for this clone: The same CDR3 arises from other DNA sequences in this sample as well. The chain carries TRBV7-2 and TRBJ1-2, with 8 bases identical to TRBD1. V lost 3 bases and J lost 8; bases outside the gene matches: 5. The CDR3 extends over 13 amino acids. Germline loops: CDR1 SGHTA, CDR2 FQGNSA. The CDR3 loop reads CASSLGQVGGYTF. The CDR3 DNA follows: TGTGCCAGCAGCTTGGGACAGGTCGGGGGCTACACCTTC.

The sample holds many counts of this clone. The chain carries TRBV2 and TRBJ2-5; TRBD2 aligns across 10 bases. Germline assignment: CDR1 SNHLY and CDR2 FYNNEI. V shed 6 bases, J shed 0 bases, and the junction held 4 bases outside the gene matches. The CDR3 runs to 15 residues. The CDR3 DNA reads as TGTGCCAGCAGGAGGACTAGCGGCTACCAAGAGACCCAGTACTTC. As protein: CASRRTSGYQETQYF.

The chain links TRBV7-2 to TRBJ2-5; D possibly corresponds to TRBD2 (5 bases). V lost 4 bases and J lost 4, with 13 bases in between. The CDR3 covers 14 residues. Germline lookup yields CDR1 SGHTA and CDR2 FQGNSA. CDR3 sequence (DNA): TGTGCCAGCAGCTCCCGCGTACTAGGAGAGACCCAGTACTTC. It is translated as CASSSRVLGETQYF.

The CDR3 is CASSQVSGGTSYNEQFF. The CDR3 DNA sequence: TGTGCCAGCAGCCAAGTTAGCGGGGGGACCTCCTACAATGAGCAGTTCTTC. V usage is TRBV7-2 and J usage is TRBJ2-1, with 10 bases identical to TRBD2. The CDR3 sequence is 17 residues long. Trimming removed 5 bases from V and 0 bases from J; junction bases left unmatched: 7. The germline V gene has CDR1 SGHTA and CDR2 FQGNSA.

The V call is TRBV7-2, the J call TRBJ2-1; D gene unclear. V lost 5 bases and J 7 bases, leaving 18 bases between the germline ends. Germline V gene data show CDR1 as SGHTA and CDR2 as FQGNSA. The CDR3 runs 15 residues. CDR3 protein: CASSPRRGPENEQFF. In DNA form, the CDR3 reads TGTGCCAGCAGCCCCCGACGTGGTCCCGAGAATGAGCAGTTCTTC.

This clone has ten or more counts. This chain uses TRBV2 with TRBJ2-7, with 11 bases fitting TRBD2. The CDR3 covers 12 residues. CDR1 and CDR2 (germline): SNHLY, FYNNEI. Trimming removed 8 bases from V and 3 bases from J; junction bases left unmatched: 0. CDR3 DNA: TGTGCCAGCGGGACTAGCGGCTACGAGCAGTACTTC. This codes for CASGTSGYEQYF.

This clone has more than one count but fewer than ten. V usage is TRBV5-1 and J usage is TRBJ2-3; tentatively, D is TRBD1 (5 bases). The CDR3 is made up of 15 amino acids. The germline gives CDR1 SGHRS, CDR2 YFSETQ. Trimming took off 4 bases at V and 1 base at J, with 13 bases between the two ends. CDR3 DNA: TGCGCCAGCAGCGGAGAAGGGGTCCGCACAGATACGCAGTATTTT. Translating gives CASSGEGVRTDTQYF.

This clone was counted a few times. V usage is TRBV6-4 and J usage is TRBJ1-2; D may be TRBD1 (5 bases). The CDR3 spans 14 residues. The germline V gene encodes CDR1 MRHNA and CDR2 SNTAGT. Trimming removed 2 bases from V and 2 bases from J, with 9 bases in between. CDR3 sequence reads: CASSDQDINYGYTF. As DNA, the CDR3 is TGTGCCAGCAGTGACCAGGACATCAACTATGGCTACACCTTC.

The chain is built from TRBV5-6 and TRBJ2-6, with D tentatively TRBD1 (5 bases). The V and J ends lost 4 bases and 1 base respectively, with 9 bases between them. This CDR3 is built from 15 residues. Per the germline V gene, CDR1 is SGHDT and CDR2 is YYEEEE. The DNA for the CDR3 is TGTGCCAGCAGCCCAACAGGATCTGGGGCCAACGTCCTGACTTTC. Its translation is CASSPTGSGANVLTF.

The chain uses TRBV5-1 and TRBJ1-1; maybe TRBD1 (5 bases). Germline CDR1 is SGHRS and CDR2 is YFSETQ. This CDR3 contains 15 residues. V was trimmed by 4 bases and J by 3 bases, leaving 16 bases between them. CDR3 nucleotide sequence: TGCGCCAGCAGCCCAAACGGGCCGGGGGACACTGAAGCTTTCTTT. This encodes CASSPNGPGDTEAFF.

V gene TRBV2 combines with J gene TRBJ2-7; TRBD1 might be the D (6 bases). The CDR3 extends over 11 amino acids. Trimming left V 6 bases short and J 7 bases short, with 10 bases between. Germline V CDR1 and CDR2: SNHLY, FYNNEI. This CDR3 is CASREQGEQYF. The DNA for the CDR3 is TGTGCCAGCAGGGAACAGGGAGAGCAGTACTTC.

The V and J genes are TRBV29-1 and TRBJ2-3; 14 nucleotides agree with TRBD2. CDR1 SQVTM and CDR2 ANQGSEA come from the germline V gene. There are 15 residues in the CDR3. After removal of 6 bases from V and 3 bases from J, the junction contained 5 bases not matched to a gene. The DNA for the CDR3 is TGCAGCGTGGGGACTAGCGGGGGCGGGACAGATACGCAGTATTTT. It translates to CSVGTSGGGTDTQYF.

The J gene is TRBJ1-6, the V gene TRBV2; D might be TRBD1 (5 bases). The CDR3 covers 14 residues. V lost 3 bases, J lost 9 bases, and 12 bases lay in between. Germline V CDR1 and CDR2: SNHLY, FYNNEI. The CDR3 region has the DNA TGTGCCAGCAGTGAGACCGCTGGGGGTTCACCCCTCCACTTT. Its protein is CASSETAGGSPLHF.

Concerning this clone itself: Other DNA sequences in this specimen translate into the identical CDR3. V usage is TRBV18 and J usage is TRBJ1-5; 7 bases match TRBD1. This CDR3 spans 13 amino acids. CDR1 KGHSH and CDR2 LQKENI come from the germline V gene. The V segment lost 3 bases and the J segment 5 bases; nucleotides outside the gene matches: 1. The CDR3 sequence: CASSPDRDQPQHF. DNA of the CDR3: TGTGCCAGCTCACCCGACAGGGATCAGCCCCAGCATTTT.